This T cell receptor (beta chain) was sequenced for a study of OX40 agonist ivuxolimab in advanced cancers. Whole-study context: Treatment of patients was with ivuxolimab, an agonistic anti-OX40 (CD134) antibody. Study observations and caveats: At 0.1 to 3.0 mg/kg, clonal expansion of CD4+ and CD8+ blood T cells had occurred by week 6. Low levels of normalized T-cell clonal expansion also appeared in some nonresponders.

V lost 5 bases to trimming and J lost 2 bases; unmatched junction nucleotides: 3. This CDR3 has 14 amino acids. Germline V gives CDR1 SGHTA, CDR2 FQGNSA. Method: immunoSEQ multiplex PCR; TCRdb's copy keeps in-frame clones and lacks some. This sample has some 97,000 clones, with more than 85% found just once. This clone came up once. Its antigen is unidentified. The receptor was isolated from an adult with an advanced solid tumor such as melanoma, head and neck, liver or kidney cancer. The rearrangement uses TRBV7-2 and TRBJ2-1; TRBD1 agrees at 7 bases. The sample was CD4+ or CD8+ T cells sorted from blood, taken in a trial of the OX40 agonist ivuxolimab. The CDR3 loop reads CASSQGTAYNEQFF. The CDR3 DNA is TGTGCCAGCAGCCAAGGGACAGCCTACAATGAGCAGTTCTTC. Full variable domain (outside the CDR3, taken from reference TRBV7-2 and TRBJ2-1): GAGVSQSPSNKVTEKGKDVELRCDPISGHTALYWYRQSLGQGLEFLIYFQGNSAPDKSGLPSDRFSAERTGGSVSTLTIQRTQQEDSAVYLCASSQGTAYNEQFFGPGTRLTVL.